The rows below give T cell receptor beta chains drawn from one sample of a study of beta chain features in type 1 diabetes. TCRdb keeps only in-frame clones here, not all; method: immunoSEQ multiplex PCR. The repertoire holds roughly 150,000 clones, with over 9% as singletons. The material sequenced was central memory CD4+ T cells from blood. These receptors were obtained from a man younger than 45 with type 1 diabetes. Both conserved end residues are part of each CDR3. D genes are given only for firm matches. Only some rows state a clone size, as once, few, many or a class for expanded clones.

d_gene,abundance,v_gene,j_gene,CDR3nt,CDR3aa
-,few,TRBV27,TRBJ1-3,TGTGCCAGCAGCCCTACTGGCGGTCGCTCTGGAAACACCATATATTTT,CASSPTGGRSGNTIYF
-,-,TRBV28,TRBJ2-3,TGTGCCAGCAGTTCCCCCCTAGGCGCCACAGATACGCAGTATTTT,CASSSPLGATDTQYF
TRBD2,-,TRBV18,TRBJ2-1,TGTGCCAGCTCACCAAATCCAACTAGCGGGGGGGCTCCGCAGTTCTTC,CASSPNPTSGGAPQFF
-,few,TRBV5-1,TRBJ1-2,TGCGCCAGCAGCCCGGATCAGGGATATGGCTACACCTTC,CASSPDQGYGYTF
TRBD2,-,TRBV30,TRBJ2-7,TGTGCCATACTGACTAGCGGGAGACTATGGCAGTACTTC,CAILTSGRLWQYF
TRBD1,-,TRBV7-8,TRBJ2-7,TGTGCCAGCATCGAAGGACAGGGAGTCTACGAGCAGTACTTC,CASIEGQGVYEQYF
-,-,TRBV2,TRBJ2-6,TGTGCCAGCAGTCCTCGTGGGGCCAACGTCCTGACTTTC,CASSPRGANVLTF
-,few,TRBV7-7,TRBJ2-5,TGTGCTAGCAGCTCCAGCAGGCAGGGGTCGGAGACCCAGTACTTC,CASSSSRQGSETQYF
TRBD2,-,TRBV7-3,TRBJ2-7,TGTGCCAGCAGCCCGCTAGCGGGAGAAGCGGGTGAGCAGTACTTC,CASSPLAGEAGEQYF
-,few,TRBV4-2,TRBJ2-3,TGTGCCAGCAGCCAAGTAGTGACTCGCACAGATACGCAGTATTTT,CASSQVVTRTDTQYF
-,-,TRBV10-3,TRBJ2-6,TGTGCCATCAGTCCTAGCGGGGCCAACGTCCTGACTTTC,CAISPSGANVLTF
TRBD2,-,TRBV7-3,TRBJ2-1,TGTGCCAGCAGCTGGACTAGCTCGTTCTACAATGAGCAGTTCTTC,CASSWTSSFYNEQFF
-,-,TRBV6-5,TRBJ1-1,TGTGCCAGCAGGACGGAGCTGAACACTGAAGCTTTCTTT,CASRTELNTEAFF
TRBD1,-,TRBV7-9,TRBJ1-2,TGTGCCAGCAGACAAGACAGGGGGAATGGCTATGGCTACACCTTC,CASRQDRGNGYGYTF
-,few,TRBV27,TRBJ1-3,TGTGCCAGCAGTTTATCCAGTGGAAACACCATATATTTT,CASSLSSGNTIYF
TRBD1,-,TRBV27,TRBJ1-2,TGTGCCAGCAGTACCCAGGGGGGAGCTAACTATGGCTACACCTTC,CASSTQGGANYGYTF
TRBD1,-,TRBV7-6,TRBJ2-7,TGTGCCAGCAGCCCCGAGGCCAGGGGGCTTCAGTACGAGCAGTACTTC,CASSPEARGLQYEQYF